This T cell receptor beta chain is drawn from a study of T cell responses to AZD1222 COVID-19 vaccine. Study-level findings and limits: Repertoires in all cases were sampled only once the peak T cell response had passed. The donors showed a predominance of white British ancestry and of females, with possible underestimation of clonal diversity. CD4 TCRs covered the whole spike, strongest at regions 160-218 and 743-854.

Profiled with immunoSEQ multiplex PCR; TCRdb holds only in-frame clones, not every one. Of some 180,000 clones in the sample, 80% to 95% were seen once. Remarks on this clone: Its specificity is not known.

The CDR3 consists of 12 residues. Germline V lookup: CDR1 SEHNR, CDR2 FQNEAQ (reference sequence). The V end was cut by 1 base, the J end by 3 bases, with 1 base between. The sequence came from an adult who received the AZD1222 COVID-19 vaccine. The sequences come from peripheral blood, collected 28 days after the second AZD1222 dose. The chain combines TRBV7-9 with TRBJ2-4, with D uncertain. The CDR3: CASSLDKNIQYF. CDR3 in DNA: TGTGCCAGCAGCTTAGACAAAAACATTCAGTACTTC.